Shown below are 2 T cell receptor beta chains from a single sample sequenced in a study of T cells in Graves' hyperthyroidism and ophthalmopathy. Amplified TCR beta CDR3 regions derived from RNA transcripts. Researchers ran a first-round RT-PCR on the TCR CDR3 using the HTBI primer set. TCRdb re-called the multiplex PCR reads with MiXCR, one entry per CDR3 protein. The data show about 600,000 distinct CDR3 sequences, approximately 14% seen once. The sequenced sample consisted of blood. These receptors were obtained from a woman between 50 and 59 years old with Graves' ophthalmopathy.

This clonotype was detected ten times or more. The chain carries TRBV7-2 and TRBJ2-7; D not certain. Germline CDR1 is SGHTA and CDR2 is FQGNSA. The V and J ends lost 1 base and 1 base respectively, with 11 bases between them. The CDR3 is made up of 15 amino acids. The CDR3 spells CASSLDEGSSYEQYF. The DNA of the CDR3 is TGTGCCAGCAGCTTAGACGAAGGTAGTTCCTACGAGCAGTACTTC.

This clonotype was seen many times. The gene calls are TRBV6-2 or TRBV6-3 and TRBJ2-5; 9 bases match TRBD2. V gave up 2 bases and J gave up 5 bases; unmatched junction bases: 6. Germline V CDR1 and CDR2: MNHEY, SVGEGT. This CDR3 is 15 amino acids long. The CDR3, as DNA: TGTGCCAGCAGTTACGAAAGCGGGAGGCCGGAGACCCAGTACTTC. This translates into CASSYESGRPETQYF.